This T cell receptor beta chain came from a study of blood T cells in healthy people across ages. Primed by a sample-barcoded 5' primer and a J-beta primer mix, a second PCR proceeded for about 6 to 11 cycles. Each TCR beta cDNA got a 12-nucleotide random molecular identifier. MiXCR, run by TCRdb on the 5' RACE reads, gives a single entry per CDR3 protein. This sample yields roughly 1,100,000 distinct CDR3 sequences, of which almost 25% are seen a single time; less than 0.85% belongs to the top ten. This clonotype was found a few times. Each sample yielded at least 6 million isolated PBMCs. The germline V gene has CDR1 SGDLS and CDR2 YYNGEE. The CDR3 spans 15 residues. Trimming took 3 bases from V and 7 from J, leaving 17 bases between them. These data were likewise used in another study, on T cells of mothers and their children.

This chain links TRBV9 with TRBJ2-1; the D gene could be TRBD1 or TRBD2 (6 bases each). Sequences were obtained from blood. This receptor was obtained from a girl under 10 years old in good health. The CDR3 reads CASSAKGGPQNEQFF. The CDR3 region has the DNA TGTGCCAGCAGCGCCAAAGGGGGGCCTCAGAATGAGCAGTTCTTC.